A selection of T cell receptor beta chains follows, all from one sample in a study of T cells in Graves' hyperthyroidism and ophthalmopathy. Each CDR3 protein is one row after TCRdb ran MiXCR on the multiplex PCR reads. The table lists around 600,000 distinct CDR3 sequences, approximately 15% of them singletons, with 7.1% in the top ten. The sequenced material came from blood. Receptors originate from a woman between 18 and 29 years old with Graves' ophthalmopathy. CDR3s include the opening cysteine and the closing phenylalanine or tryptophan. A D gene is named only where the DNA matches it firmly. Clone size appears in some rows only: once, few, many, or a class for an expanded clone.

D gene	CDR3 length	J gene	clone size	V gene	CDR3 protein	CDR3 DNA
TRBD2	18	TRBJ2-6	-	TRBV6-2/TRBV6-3	CASSSLTSGTSGANVLTF	TGTGCCAGCAGTTCCCTCACTAGCGGGACCTCTGGGGCCAACGTCCTGACTTTC
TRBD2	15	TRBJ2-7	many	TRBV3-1	CASSQGPSGNYEQYF	TGTGCCAGCAGCCAAGGGCCTAGCGGGAACTACGAGCAGTACTTC
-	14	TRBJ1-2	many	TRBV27	CASRAGGRAGGYTF	TGTGCCAGCAGGGCGGGGGGGCGTGCAGGTGGCTACACCTTC
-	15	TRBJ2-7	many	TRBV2	CASSERTPSPYEQYF	TGTGCCAGCAGTGAAAGGACTCCTTCCCCCTACGAGCAGTACTTC
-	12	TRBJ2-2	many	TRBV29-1	CSGGHTTGELFF	TGCAGCGGTGGACACACCACCGGGGAGCTGTTTTTT
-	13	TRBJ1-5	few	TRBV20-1	CSAMGGGNQPQHF	TGCAGTGCTATGGGGGGAGGGAATCAGCCCCAGCATTTT
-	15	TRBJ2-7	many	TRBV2	CASSDQIPPNYEQYF	TGTGCCAGCAGTGACCAAATCCCGCCGAACTACGAGCAGTACTTC
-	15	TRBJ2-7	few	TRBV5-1	CASSTGQFLTYEQYF	TGCGCCAGCAGCACCGGACAGTTCCTTACCTACGAGCAGTACTTC
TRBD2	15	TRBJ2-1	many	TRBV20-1	CSARHRTSSYNEQFF	TGCAGTGCTAGACACCGGACTAGCTCCTACAATGAGCAGTTCTTC
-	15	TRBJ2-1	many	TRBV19	CASSRGFEPYNEQFF	TGTGCCAGTAGCCGGGGCTTTGAGCCCTACAATGAGCAGTTCTTC
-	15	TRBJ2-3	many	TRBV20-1	CSAVGLATSTDTQYF	TGCAGTGCGGTCGGGCTAGCGACTAGCACAGATACGCAGTATTTT
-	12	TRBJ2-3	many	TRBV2	CASSDLVDTQYF	TGTGCCAGCAGTGATCTAGTTGATACGCAGTATTTT
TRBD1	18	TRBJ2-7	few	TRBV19	CASSPRNTGGTGLYEQYF	TGTGCCAGTAGTCCTCGTAACACTGGGGGGACAGGGCTCTACGAGCAGTACTTC
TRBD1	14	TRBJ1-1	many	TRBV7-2	CASSLTGGNTEAFF	TGTGCCAGCAGCTTGACAGGGGGGAACACTGAAGCTTTCTTT
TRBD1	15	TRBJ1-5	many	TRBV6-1	CASSGGQGLGQPQHF	TGTGCCAGCAGTGGGGGACAGGGGCTGGGGCAGCCCCAGCATTTT
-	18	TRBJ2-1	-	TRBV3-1	CASSQSGRPAGLYNEQFF	TGTGCCAGCAGCCAGTCCGGGCGCCCAGCGGGTCTTTACAATGAGCAGTTCTTC
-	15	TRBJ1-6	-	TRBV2	CASSELGGYNSPLHF	TGTGCCAGCAGTGAACTAGGGGGATATAATTCACCCCTCCACTTT
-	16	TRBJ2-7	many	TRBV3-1	CASSPPGGRSSYEQYF	TGTGCCAGCAGCCCCCCAGGCGGGCGAAGCTCCTACGAGCAGTACTTC
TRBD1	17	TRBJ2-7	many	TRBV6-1	CASSSSPGTGGFYEQYF	TGTGCCAGCAGTTCCAGTCCCGGGACAGGGGGCTTCTACGAGCAGTACTTC
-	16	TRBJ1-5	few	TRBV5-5	CASSFYSWDGNQPQHF	TGTGCCAGCAGCTTTTATAGCTGGGATGGCAATCAGCCCCAGCATTTT
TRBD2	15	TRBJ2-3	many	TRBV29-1	CSVEALLALPDTQYF	TGCAGCGTTGAAGCACTACTAGCGTTGCCAGATACGCAGTATTTT
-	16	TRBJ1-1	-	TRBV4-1	CASSQRGGLGRTEAFF	TGCGCCAGCAGCCAAAGGGGGGGTTTGGGACGGACTGAAGCTTTCTTT
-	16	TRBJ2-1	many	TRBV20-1	CSAPVHGDNSNNEQFF	TGCAGTGCTCCCGTTCATGGGGACAATTCCAACAATGAGCAGTTCTTC
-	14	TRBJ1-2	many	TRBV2	CASTERTVSYGYTF	TGTGCCAGCACCGAGCGGACAGTCAGCTATGGCTACACCTTC
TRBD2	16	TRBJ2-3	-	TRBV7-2	CASSPPGAGGADTQYF	TGTGCCAGCAGCCCCCCGGGGGCGGGAGGAGCAGATACGCAGTATTTT
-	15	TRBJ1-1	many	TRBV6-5	CASSYRQVMNTEAFF	TGTGCCAGCAGTTACAGACAGGTAATGAACACTGAAGCTTTCTTT
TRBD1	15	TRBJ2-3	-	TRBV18	CASSRQGISTDTQYF	TGTGCCAGCTCACGACAGGGAATCAGCACAGATACGCAGTATTTT
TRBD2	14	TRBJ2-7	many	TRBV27	CASSSASGAYEQYF	TGTGCCAGCAGCTCCGCTAGCGGGGCCTACGAGCAGTACTTC